The clone carrying this T cell receptor beta chain was counted a single time. What it binds is not known. The data belong to a study of OX40 agonist ivuxolimab in advanced cancers. Study overall: Patients received ivuxolimab, an intravenous treatment, every 2 weeks at 0.01 to 10 mg/kg. Prior checkpoint blockade (anti-PD-1, anti-PD-L1 or anti-CTLA-4) was permitted; around 37% had it.

The study's findings and limits: Among the lowest peripheral clonal expansion occurred in 0.1-3.0 mg/kg partial responders. The study observed clonal expansion of CD4+ and CD8+ blood T cells by week 6 at 0.1 to 3.0 mg/kg.

The CDR3 is made up of 17 amino acids. CDR1 is SGHRS, CDR2 YFSETQ, per germline. Unmatched junction bases numbered 7, after V lost 1 base and J lost 6 bases. The protocol was immunoSEQ multiplex PCR, while the TCRdb copy is restricted to in-frame clones and leaves out a portion. The table shows 60,000 to 85,000 clones, with about three quarters occurring only once. Source: CD4+ or CD8+ T cells sorted from blood, taken in a trial of the OX40 agonist ivuxolimab. The origin of this receptor is an adult with an advanced solid tumor such as melanoma, head and neck, liver or kidney cancer. This sequence joins TRBV5-1 and TRBJ1-4; the match to TRBD1 covers 12 bases. CDR3 DNA sequence: TGCGCCAGCAGCTTGACGGGACAGGGGGCGAGGTATGAAAAACTGTTTTTT. Amino acid sequence: CASSLTGQGARYEKLFF.